The 20 T cell receptor beta chains reported below all come from one sample, sequenced in a study of blood T cells in healthy people across ages. Combining a sample-barcoded 5' primer with a J-beta primer mix, a second PCR ran for roughly 7 to 12 cycles. TCRdb re-called the 5' RACE reads through MiXCR, storing one row per CDR3 protein. This table holds about 1.5 million distinct CDR3 sequences, approximately 43% found once. The specimen was blood. These receptors originate from a woman younger than 30 in good health.

The chain is built from TRBV6-5 and TRBJ2-3; no reliable D call. V dropped 2 bases and J dropped 4 bases, with 19 bases sitting between them. Germline CDR1 is MNHEY and CDR2 is SVGAGI. This CDR3 is built from 17 residues. CDR3 bases: TGTGCCAGCAGTTACGATTTCGCCCTCGATCGGGCAGATACGCAGTATTTT. Its protein product is CASSYDFALDRADTQYF.

J is TRBJ1-1 and V is TRBV19; 8 nucleotides match TRBD1. The CDR3 sequence is 14 residues long. CDR1 is LNHDA, CDR2 SQIVND, per germline (reference sequence). V was clipped by 5 bases and J by 5 bases; unmatched bases: 7. The CDR3 here is CASSPFTGGTEAFF. CDR3 DNA sequence: TGTGCCAGTAGTCCATTTACAGGGGGGACTGAAGCTTTCTTT.

This rearrangement joins TRBV24-1 to TRBJ2-1; D may be TRBD1 (5 bases). Per the germline V gene, CDR1 is KGHDR and CDR2 is SFDVKD. The germline V and J ends were trimmed by 2 bases and 6 bases, with 16 bases remaining between them. The CDR3 extends over 16 amino acids. CDR3 protein: CATSDSQVGSGNEQFF. The CDR3 DNA reads TGTGCCACCAGTGATTCACAGGTGGGCTCGGGCAATGAGCAGTTCTTC.

The V gene is TRBV29-1, the J gene TRBJ1-2; D gene unclear. V was shortened by 4 bases and J by 8 bases, with 11 bases between the two germline ends. Germline CDR1 is SQVTM and CDR2 is ANQGSEA. This CDR3 contains 11 residues. The CDR3 region is CSVVRGIGYTF. In nucleotides, the CDR3 is TGCAGCGTTGTCCGGGGAATCGGCTACACCTTC.

The chain recombines TRBV6-2 or TRBV6-3 with TRBJ2-7; the D is unclear. Germline V lookup: CDR1 MNHEY, CDR2 SVGEGT. Deletions cut 8 bases from V and 2 bases from J, with 13 bases between. The CDR3 loop spans 13 amino acids. The CDR3 protein is CASRLGAPYEQYF. The CDR3 DNA follows: TGTGCCAGCCGCCTCGGAGCCCCCTACGAGCAGTACTTC.

In this sample, this clonotype turned up a few times. The chain recombines TRBV14 with TRBJ2-3, with 7 bases that match TRBD2. The CDR3 is 16 amino acids. CDR1 is SGHDN and CDR2 is FVKESK in the germline V gene. V was pared by 2 bases and J by 6 bases, with 11 bases of the junction left unmatched. The CDR3 reads CASSQRLGRGSDTQYF. CDR3 sequence (DNA): TGTGCCAGCAGCCAACGTCTAGGGCGGGGGTCGGATACGCAGTATTTT.

The J gene is TRBJ1-3, the V gene TRBV20-1; D ambiguous. The CDR3 sequence is 12 residues long. Germline CDR1 reads DFQATT; CDR2 reads SNEGSKA (reference sequence). V was cut by 3 bases and J by 1 base, with 4 bases left in between. The CDR3 sequence: CSASLSGNTIYF. In DNA, the CDR3 is TGCAGTGCTAGTCTTTCTGGAAACACCATATATTTT.

The genes are TRBV7-3 and TRBJ2-2; 7 bases agree with TRBD1. The J segment lost 1 base and the V segment lost 0 bases, leaving 8 bases of the junction unmatched. CDR3 length: 18 amino acids. From germline, CDR1 is SGHTA and CDR2 FQGTGA. The CDR3 DNA reads TGTGCCAGCAGCTTAACGCGGACAGGATCCCTGAACACCGGGGAGCTGTTTTTT. Translation: CASSLTRTGSLNTGELFF.

The chain combines TRBV27 with TRBJ2-3; D may correspond to TRBD1 or TRBD2 (5 bases each). CDR3 size: 16 residues. V lost 5 bases, J lost 4 bases, and 19 bases lay in between. Germline V CDR1 and CDR2: MNHEY, SMNVEV (reference sequence). DNA for the CDR3: TGTGCCAGCAGTCTGGGACCAAGACCGCCAGCAGATACGCAGTATTTT. This codes for CASSLGPRPPADTQYF.

This clonotype occurred a few times. Germline is not matched at one junction end, which may reflect a read error. V is TRBV12-3 or TRBV12-4 and J is TRBJ1-2; D perhaps matches TRBD1 (6 bases). The CDR3 is made up of 15 amino acids. In nucleotides, the CDR3 is TGTGCCAGCAGATTAGGCTCGGGGACACGATATGGCTACACCTTC. This sequence encodes CASRLGSGTRYGYTF.

This chain connects TRBV4-1 to TRBJ2-1; D may be TRBD2 (5 bases). V was shortened by 3 bases and J by 4 bases, with 13 bases between the two germline ends. The CDR3 contains 15 residues. Germline loops: CDR1 MGHRA, CDR2 YSYEKL. CDR3 in DNA: TGCGCCAGCAGCCATTCATTAGGCGGGTACAATGAGCAGTTCTTC. This codes for CASSHSLGGYNEQFF.

The chain combines TRBV7-9 with TRBJ2-1, with D possibly TRBD1 on 5 matching bases. The CDR3 runs 16 residues. Germline V CDR1 and CDR2: SEHNR, FQNEAQ (reference sequence). Trimming took off 2 bases at V and 7 bases at J, with 18 bases between the two ends. The CDR3 protein is CASSLHAGSFGNEQFF. DNA of the CDR3: TGTGCCAGCAGCTTACATGCAGGGTCTTTTGGAAATGAGCAGTTCTTC.

This clonotype has more than one count but fewer than ten. The CDR3 reads CASSMRDSYSNQPQHF. In nucleotides, the CDR3 is TGTGCCAGTAGTATGAGGGACAGCTATAGCAATCAGCCCCAGCATTTT. This rearrangement joins TRBV6-6 to TRBJ1-5; 7 bases line up with TRBD1. After removal of 9 bases from V and 0 bases from J, the junction contained 11 bases not matched to a gene. This CDR3 region has 16 residues. Germline V gives CDR1 MNHNY, CDR2 SVGAGI (reference sequence).

The chain is built from TRBV12-3 or TRBV12-4 and TRBJ2-7; 8 positions agree with TRBD2. The CDR3 sequence is 15 residues long. V was pared by 5 bases and J by 3 bases, with 9 bases of the junction left unmatched. As DNA, the CDR3 is TGTGCCAGCAGTCCCCACGGGGGGGTCAGCTACGAGCAGTACTTC. It yields the protein CASSPHGGVSYEQYF.

This clonotype was seen more than once but under ten times. The CDR3 loop is CASSLALAGGGEQYF. CDR3 bases: TGTGCCAGCAGTTTAGCACTAGCGGGGGGAGGCGAGCAGTACTTC. The chain is built from TRBV12-3 or TRBV12-4 and TRBJ2-7, with TRBD2 matching over 12 bases. The CDR3 is 15 amino acids. Germline trimming cut 0 bases from V and 6 bases from J; bases unmatched to any gene: 3.

Concerning this clonotype: An end of the junction differs from the germline gene, which may be a read error. V and J are TRBV10-3 and TRBJ2-1; D unresolved. CDR3 length: 16 amino acids. Germline V gene lookup returns CDR1 ENHRY and CDR2 SYGVKD. DNA of the CDR3: TGTGCCATCGGTGACGGCACCTCTAGCTCCTACAATGAGCAGTTCTTC. It translates to CAIGDGTSSSYNEQFF.

The genes are TRBV9 and TRBJ1-2, with TRBD1 identical over 7 bases. CDR1 and CDR2 (germline): SGDLS, YYNGEE. The CDR3 consists of 14 residues. Losses at the gene ends were 7 bases for V and 4 bases for J; bases not matched to a gene: 10. In nucleotides, the CDR3 is TGTGCCAGCGCCTCCCACAGGGGAACCTATGGCTACACCTTC. It specifies CASASHRGTYGYTF. Complete variable domain (other parts from reference TRBV9 and TRBJ1-2): DSGVTQTPKHLITATGQRVTLRCSPRSGDLSVYWYQQSLDQGLQFLIQYYNGEERAKGNILERFSAQQFPDLHSELNLSSLELGDSALYFCASASHRGTYGYTFGSGTRLTVV.

The V and J genes are TRBV7-9 and TRBJ1-4; TRBD1 matches 7 bases. Germline assignment: CDR1 SEHNR and CDR2 FQNEAQ (reference sequence). With V trimmed by 6 bases and J by 1 base, 5 bases remained unmatched. The CDR3 spans 15 residues. The CDR3 DNA reads TGTGCCAGCAGTCCCCAGGGGGAAACTAATGAAAAACTGTTTTTT. Residues: CASSPQGETNEKLFF.

The V call is TRBV24-1, the J call TRBJ2-3; TRBD2 might be the D (5 bases). Germline values: CDR1 KGHDR, CDR2 SFDVKD. V gave up 4 bases and J gave up 3 bases, with 7 bases separating them. The CDR3 runs to 13 residues. The DNA of the CDR3 is TGTGCCACCAGTGAATTAGCGACAGATACGCAGTATTTT. It specifies CATSELATDTQYF.

This clonotype was observed once. The chain recombines TRBV6-2 or TRBV6-3 with TRBJ1-5, with D uncertain. V lost 0 bases and J 1 base, leaving 7 bases between the germline ends. Germline assignment: CDR1 MNHEY and CDR2 SVGEGT. This CDR3 contains 15 residues. For the CDR3, the DNA is TGTGCCAGCAGTTACTCGAAAGGGAGCAATCAGCCCCAGCATTTT. Protein product: CASSYSKGSNQPQHF.